The T cell receptor beta chain under discussion was sequenced for a study of immune evolution from preneoplasia to lung adenocarcinoma. Study-wide results and limits: From normal lung to invasive adenocarcinoma, top clone frequencies appeared to decrease. Clonality was highest in normal lung, lower in later-stage lesions apparently.

In regard to this clone: Its antigen is undetermined.

After pathologic assessment, macro-dissection selected premalignant or tumor cells for extraction. Using immunoSEQ multiplex PCR, the repertoire was profiled, and TCRdb retains in-frame clones only, with some absent. The table lists 4,000 to 5,000 clones, about 75% of them singletons. The specimen sequenced was FFPE minimally invasive lung adenocarcinoma tissue. The TCR comes from a person in their 70s with lung adenocarcinoma.

The CDR3 sequence: CASSYRASGDTQYF. In DNA form, the CDR3 reads TGTGCCAGCAGTTACCGCGCCTCGGGAGATACGCAGTATTTT. The V and J genes are TRBV6-5 and TRBJ2-3; no clear D gene. Trimming removed 2 bases from V and 5 bases from J, with 11 bases in between. Germline values: CDR1 MNHEY, CDR2 SVGAGI. CDR3 size: 14 residues.